What follows is one TCR beta chain and its context. These data are taken from a study of blood T cell repertoires in COVID-19. Study-wide context: Samples representing acute and convalescent COVID-19 were sourced from the United States, Italy and Spain.

Data came from immunoSEQ multiplex PCR; TCRdb stores just in-frame clones and leaves some out. The sample has over 90,000 clones, approximately 89% seen once. The germline V and J ends were trimmed by 2 bases and 0 bases, with 13 bases remaining between them. This CDR3 contains 17 residues. The germline gives CDR1 SEHNR, CDR2 FQNEAQ (reference sequence). The sequence came from a human donor in a cohort sampled during active COVID-19. Sequenced sample: peripheral blood. This chain uses TRBV7-9 with TRBJ2-2; unclear D gene. Here the CDR3 reads CASSLSGYRTNTGELFF. CDR3 bases: TGTGCCAGCAGCTTATCTGGCTACAGAACGAACACCGGGGAGCTGTTTTTT.